Listed below are T cell receptor beta chains from one sample, sequenced in a study of cytomegalovirus exposure and HLA in healthy donors. Clones were read by immunoSEQ multiplex PCR, and TCRdb kept only the in-frame ones, dropping some. The sample yields around 240,000 clones, roughly 82% seen once. Material: PBMCs. The receptors shown here come from a woman between 40 and 50 years old in good health and CMV-seropositive. The CDR3 runs from the conserved cysteine through the conserved F or W. The D gene is left open where the match is weak. Rows may omit the clone size; those that give it use once, few, many or a size class.

TRBD2,TRBJ2-1,-,TRBV30,TGTGCCTGGTCCACCGGCCTAGCGGCCTACAATGAGCAGTTCTTC,CAWSTGLAAYNEQFF
-,TRBJ1-6,-,TRBV6-1,TGTGCCAGCAGTGGTAGGACAGATAATTCCCCCCTCCACTTT,CASSGRTDNSPLHF
TRBD1,TRBJ1-2,-,TRBV27,TGTGCCAGCAGTTTATCCGGGGCAGGGGGGTTTGGCTACACCTTC,CASSLSGAGGFGYTF
-,TRBJ1-1,-,TRBV27,TGTGCCAGCAGTTTAGCCCTATCCGGGAGCACTGAAGCTTTCTTT,CASSLALSGSTEAFF
-,TRBJ1-1,-,TRBV27,TGTGCCAGCAGTCACAGCCCAAGGTATCTCTTGGCTTTCTTT,CASSHSPRYLLAFF
TRBD1,TRBJ1-6,once,TRBV4-2,TGTGCCAGCAGCTACCGACAGGGAGAAGATTCACCCCTCCACTTT,CASSYRQGEDSPLHF
-,TRBJ2-7,-,TRBV7-2,TGTGCCAGCAGCTTAAACAGGGACGGCGAGCAGTACTTC,CASSLNRDGEQYF
-,TRBJ1-1,-,TRBV6-4,TGTGCCAGCAGTGAAGAGGTGAACACTGAAGCTTTCTTT,CASSEEVNTEAFF
-,TRBJ2-1,-,TRBV11-3,TGTGCCAGCAGCTTAGTTAGCGCCTACAACGAGCAGTTCTTC,CASSLVSAYNEQFF
-,TRBJ2-1,-,TRBV11-3,TGTGCCAGCAGCTTTAGGGGCGGTATAGCCTACAATGAGCAGTTCTTC,CASSFRGGIAYNEQFF
-,TRBJ1-4,-,TRBV5-4,TGTGCCAGCAGCCTATCGGGGATGGGAGCTAATGAAAAACTGTTTTTT,CASSLSGMGANEKLFF
-,TRBJ2-3,-,TRBV30,TGTGCCTGGAACACTAGCCCGGATACGCAGTATTTT,CAWNTSPDTQYF
-,TRBJ2-3,-,TRBV27,TGTGCCAGCAGTATGAGGAGCGGGTTTCGGCCCATCACGCAGTATTTT,CASSMRSGFRPITQYF
-,TRBJ1-1,-,TRBV10-3,TGTGCCATCAGTGAGTCCCAGTGGGCTTTCTTT,CAISESQWAFF
TRBD2,TRBJ2-7,-,TRBV4-2,TGTGCCAGCAGCCAAGTCGGGAGGGGGGGAATCTCCTACGAGCAGTACTTC,CASSQVGRGGISYEQYF
TRBD1,TRBJ2-2,-,TRBV9,TGTGCCAGCAGCGTAGGCCAGGGGGCGGGAACCGGGGAGCTGTTTTTT,CASSVGQGAGTGELFF
-,TRBJ2-3,once,TRBV6-4,TGTGCCAGCAGTGTGTCAGGGGTGCAGACGCAGTATTTT,CASSVSGVQTQYF
TRBD1,TRBJ2-7,-,TRBV7-9,TGTGCCAGCAGCTTAGTGAGGACAGGGTCTTATGGGCAGTACTTC,CASSLVRTGSYGQYF
TRBD1,TRBJ1-4,-,TRBV5-1,TGCGCCAGCAGCCCTCCCGGACAGGGTAGGGCAAAACTGTTTTTT,CASSPPGQGRAKLFF
TRBD2,TRBJ2-1,few,TRBV13,TGTGCCAGCAGCTTAGGGGCAGCGGGGGACAATGAGCAGTTCTTC,CASSLGAAGDNEQFF
TRBD1,TRBJ2-7,-,TRBV7-9,TGTGCCAGCAGCTCGGGACAGAACTCCTACGAGCAGTACTTC,CASSSGQNSYEQYF
-,TRBJ2-7,-,TRBV27,TGTGCCAGCAGTTTATCAGGGGGTGCGGTTTACGAGCAGTACTTC,CASSLSGGAVYEQYF
TRBD2,TRBJ2-3,-,TRBV9,TGTGCCAGCAGCGTAGTTCCGACTAGCGGGAGGAAAGGCACAGATACGCAGTATTTT,CASSVVPTSGRKGTDTQYF
-,TRBJ1-2,-,TRBV10-3,TGTGCCATCAGTGAGTCGTTAGGACAGAATTATGGCTACACCTTC,CAISESLGQNYGYTF
-,TRBJ2-1,-,TRBV15,TGTGCCACCAGCAGGGGCCAATATGAAAATGAGCAGTTCTTC,CATSRGQYENEQFF
-,TRBJ1-1,-,TRBV19,TGTGCCAGTACTCCGGCAGGGAACACTGAAGCTTTCTTT,CASTPAGNTEAFF
-,TRBJ2-7,-,TRBV30,TGTGCCTGGAGTGACGGACTTGCCTACGAGCAGTACTTC,CAWSDGLAYEQYF
TRBD2,TRBJ2-5,-,TRBV30,TGTGCCTGGAACCGGGGGGGGGTGGAGACCCAGTACTTC,CAWNRGGVETQYF
-,TRBJ1-2,once,TRBV4-1,TGCGCCAGCAGCCCCCCGGGGGGTTCTACTAACTATGGCTACACCTTC,CASSPPGGSTNYGYTF
-,TRBJ2-3,few,TRBV23-1,TGCGCCAGCGGAACAGGAGGGCACTCTAGCACAGATACGCAGTATTTT,CASGTGGHSSTDTQYF
TRBD1,TRBJ1-2,-,TRBV18,TGTGCCAGCTCATCGGGACAGGACTATGGCTACACCTTC,CASSSGQDYGYTF
TRBD2,TRBJ2-3,-,TRBV6-1,TGTGCCAGCAGTGAAGCGCTAGCGGGTCTTCGCACAGATACGCAGTATTTT,CASSEALAGLRTDTQYF
-,TRBJ1-1,-,TRBV5-5,TGTGCCAGCAGCCCTAACGGGAACACTGAAGCTTTCTTT,CASSPNGNTEAFF
TRBD1,TRBJ2-2,once,TRBV5-6,TGTGCCAGCAGCGCTGGGACAGGGGTCCACACCGGGGAGCTGTTTTTT,CASSAGTGVHTGELFF
-,TRBJ1-5,-,TRBV21-1,TGTGCCTGCAGGGTGGCGGCGAATCAGCCCCAGCATTTT,CACRVAANQPQHF
-,TRBJ1-2,-,TRBV7-9,TGTTCCAGCAGCAAAAGGACTGAAACTATCTATGGCTACACCTTC,CSSSKRTETIYGYTF
-,TRBJ1-4,few,TRBV5-4,TGTGCCAGCAGCTTACAGGGTGGAGATGAAAAACTGTTTTTT,CASSLQGGDEKLFF